This TCR beta chain was documented in a study of blood T cell repertoires in COVID-19. Study information: Sites across the United States, Italy and Spain contributed samples from acute and convalescent COVID-19. PBMCs, B-cell-depleted T cells, or T cells provided the cDNA or gDNA that made up the material.

Authors' methods: It was from reference gene primer amplification that nucleated cell counts were estimated. Generated by immunoSEQ multiplex PCR, the TCRdb table keeps only in-frame clones and is missing some. The DNA gave D and trimming, while V, J and clone size come from that table. The sample lists about 21,000 clones; approximately 90% were seen once. Input material: peripheral blood. The TCR was taken from a man between 65 and 85 years old with active COVID-19.

CDR3 protein: CASSLSPLDEQYF. The CDR3 DNA follows: TGTGCCAGCAGTTTATCTCCCCTTGACGAGCAGTACTTC. The chain joins TRBV12-3 or TRBV12-4 to TRBJ2-7, with D unresolved. V gave up 2 bases and J gave up 5 bases, with 10 bases separating them. This CDR3 contains 13 residues.